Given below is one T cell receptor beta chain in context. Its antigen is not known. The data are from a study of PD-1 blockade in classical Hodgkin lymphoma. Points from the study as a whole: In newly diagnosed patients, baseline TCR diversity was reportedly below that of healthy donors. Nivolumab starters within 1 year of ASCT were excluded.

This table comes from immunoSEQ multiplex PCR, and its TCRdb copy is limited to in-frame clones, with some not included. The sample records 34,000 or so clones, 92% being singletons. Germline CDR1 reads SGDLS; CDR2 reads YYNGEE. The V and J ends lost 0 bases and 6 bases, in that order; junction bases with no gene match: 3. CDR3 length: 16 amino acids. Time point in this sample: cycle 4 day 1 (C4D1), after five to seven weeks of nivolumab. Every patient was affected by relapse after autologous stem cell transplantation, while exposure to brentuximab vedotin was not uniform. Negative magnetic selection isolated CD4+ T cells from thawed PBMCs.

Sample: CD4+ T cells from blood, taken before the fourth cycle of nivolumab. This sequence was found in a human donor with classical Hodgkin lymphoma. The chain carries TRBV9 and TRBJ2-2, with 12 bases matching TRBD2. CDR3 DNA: TGTGCCAGCAGCGTAGCGACTAGCGGGAGAGCCGGGGAGCTGTTTTTT. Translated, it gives CASSVATSGRAGELFF.